This T cell receptor (beta chain) comes out of a study of OX40 agonist ivuxolimab in advanced cancers. As for the study in general: Three patients showed partial responses: one hepatocellular carcinoma and two cutaneous melanoma cases. Study findings and constraints: Which antigen the expanded peripheral T cells recognized is unknown. By week 6 at 0.1 to 3.0 mg/kg, blood CD4+ and CD8+ T cells had expanded clonally.

The table came from immunoSEQ multiplex PCR; TCRdb's copy has only in-frame clones and leaves some out. The profile shows roughly 26,000 clones, 65% to 80% of them singletons. The CDR3 consists of 13 residues. The V end was cut by 0 bases, the J end by 5 bases, with 7 bases between. Germline assignment: CDR1 ENHRY and CDR2 SYGVKD. As for this clone: What it binds is not known.

The sequence was collected from an adult with an advanced solid tumor such as melanoma, head and neck, liver or kidney cancer. The chain employs TRBV10-3 and TRBJ2-5; D remains ambiguous. Sequenced here: CD4+ or CD8+ T cells sorted from blood, sampled in a trial of the OX40 agonist ivuxolimab. CDR3 in amino acids: CAISESVRETQYF. CDR3 nucleotide sequence: TGTGCCATCAGTGAGTCCGTACGGGAGACCCAGTACTTC.